The clone carrying this TCR beta chain has a count of ten or more. This record comes from a study of T cells in Graves' hyperthyroidism and ophthalmopathy. Amplification yielded TCR beta CDR3 regions, with RNA transcripts as the source. HTBI primers were the set used in a first-round RT-PCR of the TCR CDR3. TCRdb re-called the multiplex PCR reads through MiXCR, storing one row per CDR3 protein. The table has about 740,000 distinct CDR3 sequences, 14% seen once. The TCR sequence derives from a woman aged 18-29 years with Graves' hyperthyroidism. Input material: blood.

CDR3 in amino acids: CASSPIAGERYEQYF. CDR3 in DNA: TGTGCCAGCAGTCCCATAGCGGGAGAACGCTACGAGCAGTACTTC. The chain uses TRBV6-1 and TRBJ2-7; 9 nucleotides line up with TRBD2. Germline V lookup: CDR1 MNHNS, CDR2 SASEGT. The CDR3 sequence is 15 residues long. V lost 5 bases and J lost 3; bases outside the gene matches: 8.